This is a list of T cell receptor beta chains from one sample in a study of T cells in Graves' hyperthyroidism and ophthalmopathy. TCRdb reprocessed the multiplex PCR reads via MiXCR and lists one record per CDR3 protein. The table includes roughly 380,000 distinct CDR3 sequences, approximately 13% detected once. Sequenced input: blood. These receptors were taken from a woman aged 18-30 years with Graves' hyperthyroidism. CDR3s include the opening cysteine and the closing phenylalanine or tryptophan. Fields, in order: D gene, V gene, clone size, J gene, CDR3 DNA, CDR3 protein. D genes are given only for firm matches. Rows may omit the clone size; those that give it use once, few, many or a size class.

D gene: NA
V gene: TRBV20-1
clone size: few
J gene: TRBJ2-5
CDR3 DNA: TGCAGTGTTACCGGGACCCAGTACCAAGAGACCCAGTACTTC
CDR3 protein: CSVTGTQYQETQYF

D gene: TRBD1
V gene: TRBV5-5
clone size: few
J gene: TRBJ1-1
CDR3 DNA: TGTGCCAGCAGGTCCAGGGACAGCCCGAACACTGAAGCTTTCTTT
CDR3 protein: CASRSRDSPNTEAFF

D gene: NA
V gene: TRBV27
clone size: many
J gene: TRBJ2-1
CDR3 DNA: TGTGCCAGCAGTTTAAATTATCAGGGGTTCCATGAGCAGTTCTTC
CDR3 protein: CASSLNYQGFHEQFF

D gene: NA
V gene: TRBV7-8
clone size: few
J gene: TRBJ1-4
CDR3 DNA: TGTGCCAGCAGCTTGCTCGGTACTTTAACGACAACTAATGAAAAACTGTTTTTT
CDR3 protein: CASSLLGTLTTTNEKLFF

D gene: TRBD2
V gene: TRBV12-3/TRBV12-4
clone size: NA
J gene: TRBJ2-1
CDR3 DNA: TGTGCCAGCGGCCCGGGGGGAGACTACAATGAGCAGTTCTTC
CDR3 protein: CASGPGGDYNEQFF

D gene: TRBD1
V gene: TRBV20-1
clone size: NA
J gene: TRBJ1-3
CDR3 DNA: TGCAGTGCTACCCGGGACAGTGAACTTCGAAACACCATATATTTT
CDR3 protein: CSATRDSELRNTIYF

D gene: NA
V gene: TRBV19
clone size: NA
J gene: TRBJ2-3
CDR3 DNA: TGTGCCAGTGACGAGCGGAGAGGCACAGATACGCAGTATTTT
CDR3 protein: CASDERRGTDTQYF

D gene: TRBD1
V gene: TRBV10-1
clone size: NA
J gene: TRBJ1-2
CDR3 DNA: TGCGCCAGCAGTGAGTCAGACAGGGGTCGTATAGGCTACACCTTC
CDR3 protein: CASSESDRGRIGYTF

D gene: NA
V gene: TRBV29-1
clone size: many
J gene: TRBJ1-2
CDR3 DNA: TGCAGCGTACCAGGGGTGTATGGCTACACCTTC
CDR3 protein: CSVPGVYGYTF

D gene: NA
V gene: TRBV10-3
clone size: NA
J gene: TRBJ2-7
CDR3 DNA: TGTGCCATCAGTGATGGGGGGCAGGGCCTAACCTACGAGCAGTACTTC
CDR3 protein: CAISDGGQGLTYEQYF

D gene: NA
V gene: TRBV11-2
clone size: many
J gene: TRBJ2-7
CDR3 DNA: TGTGCCAGCAGCCCAACTCCTGGGGCGCCTTACGAGCAGTACTTC
CDR3 protein: CASSPTPGAPYEQYF

D gene: NA
V gene: TRBV5-6
clone size: once
J gene: TRBJ2-1
CDR3 DNA: TGTGCCAGCAGCTTAGGGACTCTCTCCTACAATGAGCAGTTCTTC
CDR3 protein: CASSLGTLSYNEQFF

D gene: TRBD2
V gene: TRBV15
clone size: few
J gene: TRBJ2-2
CDR3 DNA: TGTGCCACCAGCACAAGCGGGAGGCCGGACACCGGGGAGCTGTTTTTT
CDR3 protein: CATSTSGRPDTGELFF

D gene: NA
V gene: TRBV5-1
clone size: many
J gene: TRBJ1-3
CDR3 DNA: TGCGCCAGCAGCTTATCCGGGCCACCTTTGACTGGAAACACCATATATTTT
CDR3 protein: CASSLSGPPLTGNTIYF

D gene: TRBD1
V gene: TRBV2
clone size: NA
J gene: TRBJ1-1
CDR3 DNA: TGTGCCAGCGGTTCAGGGGGCGAGGGCACTGAAGCTTTCTTT
CDR3 protein: CASGSGGEGTEAFF

D gene: TRBD2
V gene: TRBV6-5
clone size: few
J gene: TRBJ2-1
CDR3 DNA: TGTGCCAGCAGTTACCCGCTAGCGGGAGGGGACAATGAGCAGTTCTTC
CDR3 protein: CASSYPLAGGDNEQFF

D gene: NA
V gene: TRBV6-1
clone size: many
J gene: TRBJ2-2
CDR3 DNA: TGTGCCAGCATCGGAGTGAACACCGGGGAGCTGTTTTTT
CDR3 protein: CASIGVNTGELFF

D gene: NA
V gene: TRBV5-5
clone size: many
J gene: TRBJ1-2
CDR3 DNA: TGTGCCAGCAGCTTGACGGACGGGACTAACTATGGCTACACCTTC
CDR3 protein: CASSLTDGTNYGYTF

D gene: NA
V gene: TRBV6-1
clone size: many
J gene: TRBJ1-1
CDR3 DNA: TGTGCCAGCAGTGGCTACAGGAACACTGAAGCTTTCTTT
CDR3 protein: CASSGYRNTEAFF

D gene: NA
V gene: TRBV2
clone size: many
J gene: TRBJ2-3
CDR3 DNA: TGTGCCAGCAGCCCAGACGGGGTTAGGTCAGATACGCAGTATTTT
CDR3 protein: CASSPDGVRSDTQYF

D gene: NA
V gene: TRBV5-1
clone size: many
J gene: TRBJ1-1
CDR3 DNA: TGCGCCAGCAGCCCAACCGCGGGGAACACTGAAGCTTTCTTT
CDR3 protein: CASSPTAGNTEAFF

D gene: NA
V gene: TRBV20-1
clone size: few
J gene: TRBJ2-7
CDR3 DNA: TGCAGTGCTATTATTAGCGGAGCTTACGAGCAGTACTTC
CDR3 protein: CSAIISGAYEQYF

D gene: NA
V gene: TRBV28
clone size: many
J gene: TRBJ2-3
CDR3 DNA: TGTGCCAGCAGCCGGGCAACTACGCAGTATTTT
CDR3 protein: CASSRATTQYF

D gene: NA
V gene: TRBV27
clone size: many
J gene: TRBJ1-1
CDR3 DNA: TGTGCCAGCAGCTTATTCGGTAACACTGAAGCTTTCTTT
CDR3 protein: CASSLFGNTEAFF

D gene: NA
V gene: TRBV29-1
clone size: few
J gene: TRBJ2-5
CDR3 DNA: TGCAGCGTTGCCCTGGCTAAAGAGACCCAGTACTTC
CDR3 protein: CSVALAKETQYF

D gene: NA
V gene: TRBV11-1
clone size: many
J gene: TRBJ1-2
CDR3 DNA: TGTGCCAGCAGCTACGGATCTAACTATGGCTACACCTTC
CDR3 protein: CASSYGSNYGYTF

D gene: TRBD1
V gene: TRBV12-3/TRBV12-4
clone size: many
J gene: TRBJ1-2
CDR3 DNA: TGTGCCAGCAGTTTTACAGGGGGCGACGACTATGGCTACACCTTC
CDR3 protein: CASSFTGGDDYGYTF

D gene: TRBD1
V gene: TRBV27
clone size: NA
J gene: TRBJ2-7
CDR3 DNA: TGTGCCAGCAGGGGGGACAGCCTCTACGAGCAGTACTTC
CDR3 protein: CASRGDSLYEQYF

D gene: TRBD2
V gene: TRBV20-1
clone size: few
J gene: TRBJ2-5
CDR3 DNA: TGCAGTGCTAGTCTAACTAGCGGCCAAGAGACCCAGTACTTC
CDR3 protein: CSASLTSGQETQYF

D gene: TRBD1
V gene: TRBV19
clone size: many
J gene: TRBJ1-1
CDR3 DNA: TGTGCCAGTAATAGAGGGACAGGGGTTGCTTACACTGAAGCTTTCTTT
CDR3 protein: CASNRGTGVAYTEAFF